The TCR beta chain under discussion was sequenced for a study of CD8 T cells in ankylosing spondylitis. Study-level findings and limits: What appeared characteristic of ankylosing spondylitis blood was a TCR beta motif of fewer than ten highly homologous variants.

This clonotype was observed at least ten times. The antigen is unknown. V dropped 0 bases and J dropped 1 base, with 14 bases sitting between them. There are 17 residues in the CDR3. Per the germline V gene, CDR1 is LGHNA and CDR2 is YSLEER. Construction of TCR beta libraries was performed using quantitative 5'-RACE with molecular barcodes. TCRdb redid the calling of the 5' RACE reads with MiXCR, one entry per CDR3 protein. The sample records some 800,000 distinct CDR3 sequences, about 11% being singletons. The receptor's source is a male donor with ankylosing spondylitis. The specimen sequenced was blood, either unsorted or a sorted T cell fraction (not recorded which). This chain uses TRBV4-3 with TRBJ2-3; D call uncertain. This CDR3 reads CASSQDRNAAGTDTQYF. CDR3 bases: TGCGCCAGCAGCCAAGATAGGAACGCGGCGGGCACAGATACGCAGTATTTT.